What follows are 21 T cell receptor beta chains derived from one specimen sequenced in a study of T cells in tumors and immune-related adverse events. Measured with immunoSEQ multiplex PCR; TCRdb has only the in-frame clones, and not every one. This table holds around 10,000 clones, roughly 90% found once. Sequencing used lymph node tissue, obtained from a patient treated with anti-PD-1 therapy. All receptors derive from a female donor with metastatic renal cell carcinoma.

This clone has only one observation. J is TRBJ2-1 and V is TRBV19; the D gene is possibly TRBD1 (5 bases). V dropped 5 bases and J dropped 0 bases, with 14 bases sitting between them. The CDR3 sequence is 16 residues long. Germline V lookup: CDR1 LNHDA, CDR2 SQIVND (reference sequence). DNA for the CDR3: TGTGCCAGTAGTGCCAGAGCTGGGGCCTCCTACAATGAGCAGTTCTTC. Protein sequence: CASSARAGASYNEQFF.

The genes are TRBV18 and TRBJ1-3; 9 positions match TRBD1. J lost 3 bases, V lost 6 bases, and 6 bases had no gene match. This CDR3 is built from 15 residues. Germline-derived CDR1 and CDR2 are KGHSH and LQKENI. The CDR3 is CASSPRDRVGNTIYF. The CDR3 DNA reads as TGTGCCAGCTCCCCCCGGGACAGGGTTGGAAACACCATATATTTT.

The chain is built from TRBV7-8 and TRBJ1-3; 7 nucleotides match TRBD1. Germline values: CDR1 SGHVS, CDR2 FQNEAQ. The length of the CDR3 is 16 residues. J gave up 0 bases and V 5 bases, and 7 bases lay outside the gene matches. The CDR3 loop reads CASSLGQATSGNTIYF. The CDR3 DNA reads TGTGCCAGCAGCCTAGGACAGGCCACCTCTGGAAACACCATATATTTT.

The CDR3 reads CASSYRQGDTEAFF. In nucleotides, the CDR3 is TGTGCCAGCAGTTATCGACAGGGTGACACTGAAGCTTTCTTT. The gene calls are TRBV6-6 and TRBJ1-1, with TRBD1 identical over 7 bases. With 3 bases clipped from V and 3 bases from J, the junction kept 4 bases outside the gene matches. The CDR3 covers 14 residues. Germline V gives CDR1 MNHNY, CDR2 SVGAGI (reference sequence).

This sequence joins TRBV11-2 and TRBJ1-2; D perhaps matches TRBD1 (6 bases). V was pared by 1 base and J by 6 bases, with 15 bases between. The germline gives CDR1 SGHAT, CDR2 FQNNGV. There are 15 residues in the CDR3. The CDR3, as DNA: TGTGCCAGCAGCTTAGGAGGCCCCAGGGGAGATGGCTACACCTTC. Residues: CASSLGGPRGDGYTF.

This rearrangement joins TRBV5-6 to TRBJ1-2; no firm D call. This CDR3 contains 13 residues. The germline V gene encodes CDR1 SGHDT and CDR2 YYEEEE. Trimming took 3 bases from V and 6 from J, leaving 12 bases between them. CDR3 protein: CASSSGDDDGYTF. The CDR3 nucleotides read TGTGCCAGCAGCTCCGGGGATGATGATGGCTACACCTTC.

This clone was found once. The CDR3 loop reads CASSQGLAKYEQYF. The CDR3 DNA reads TGTGCCAGCAGCCAGGGACTAGCGAAATACGAGCAGTACTTC. J is TRBJ2-7 and V is TRBV4-2, with 10 positions matching TRBD2. With V trimmed by 3 bases and J by 4 bases, 3 bases remained unmatched. The CDR3 has 14 amino acids. CDR1 is LGHNA, CDR2 YNFKEQ, per germline.

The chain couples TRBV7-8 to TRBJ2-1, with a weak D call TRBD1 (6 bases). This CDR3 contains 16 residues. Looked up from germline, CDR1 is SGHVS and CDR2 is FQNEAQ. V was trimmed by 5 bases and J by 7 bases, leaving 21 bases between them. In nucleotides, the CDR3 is TGTGCCAGCAGCCTGAAACAGGGAATGGGTGCGAATGAGCAGTTCTTC. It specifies CASSLKQGMGANEQFF.

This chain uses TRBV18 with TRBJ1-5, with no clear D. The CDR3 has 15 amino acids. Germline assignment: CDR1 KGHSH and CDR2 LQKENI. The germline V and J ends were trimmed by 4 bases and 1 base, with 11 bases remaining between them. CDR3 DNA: TGTGCCAGCTCACTCAGAATGGACAGCAATCAGCCCCAGCATTTT. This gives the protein CASSLRMDSNQPQHF.

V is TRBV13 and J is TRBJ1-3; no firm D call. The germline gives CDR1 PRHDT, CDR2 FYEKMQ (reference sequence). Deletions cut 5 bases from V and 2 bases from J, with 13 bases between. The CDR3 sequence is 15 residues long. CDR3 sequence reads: CASSPRVTAGNTIYF. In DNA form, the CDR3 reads TGTGCCAGCAGCCCCCGGGTGACTGCTGGAAACACCATATATTTT.

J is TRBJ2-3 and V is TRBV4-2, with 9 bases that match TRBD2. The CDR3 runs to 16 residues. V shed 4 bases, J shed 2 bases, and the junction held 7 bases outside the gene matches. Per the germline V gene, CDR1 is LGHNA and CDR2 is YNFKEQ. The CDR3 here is CASSPRAGGDTDTQYF. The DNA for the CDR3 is TGTGCCAGCAGCCCCAGGGCGGGGGGGGACACAGATACGCAGTATTTT.

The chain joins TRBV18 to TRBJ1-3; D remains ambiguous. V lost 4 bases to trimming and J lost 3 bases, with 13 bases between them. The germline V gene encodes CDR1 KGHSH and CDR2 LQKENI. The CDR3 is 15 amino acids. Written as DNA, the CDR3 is TGTGCCAGCTCACTAAACCGGGAAAATGGAAACACCATATATTTT. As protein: CASSLNRENGNTIYF.

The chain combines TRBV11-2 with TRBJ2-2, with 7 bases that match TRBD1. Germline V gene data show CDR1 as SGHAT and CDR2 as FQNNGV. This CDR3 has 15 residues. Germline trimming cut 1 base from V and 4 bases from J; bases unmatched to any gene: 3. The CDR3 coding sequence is TGTGCCAGCAGCTTAGTAACAGGGGCCACCGGGGAGCTGTTTTTT. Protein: CASSLVTGATGELFF.

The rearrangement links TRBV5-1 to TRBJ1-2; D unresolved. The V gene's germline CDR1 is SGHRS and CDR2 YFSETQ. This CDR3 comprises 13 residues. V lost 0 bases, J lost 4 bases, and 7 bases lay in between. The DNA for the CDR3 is TGCGCCAGCAGCTTGGAGGGTGGCTATGGCTACACCTTC. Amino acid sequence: CASSLEGGYGYTF.

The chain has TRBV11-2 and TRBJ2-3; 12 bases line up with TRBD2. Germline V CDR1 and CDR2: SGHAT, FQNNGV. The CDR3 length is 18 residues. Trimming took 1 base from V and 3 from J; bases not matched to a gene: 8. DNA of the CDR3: TGTGCCAGCAGCTTAGGGGCGACTAGCGGGGGTACGACAGATACGCAGTATTTT. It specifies CASSLGATSGGTTDTQYF.

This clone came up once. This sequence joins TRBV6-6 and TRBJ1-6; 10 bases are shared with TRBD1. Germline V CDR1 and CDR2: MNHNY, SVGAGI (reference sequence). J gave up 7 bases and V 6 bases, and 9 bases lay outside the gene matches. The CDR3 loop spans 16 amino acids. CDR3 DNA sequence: TGTGCCAGCAGGAGCGCAACGACAGGGGGCAATTCACCCCTCCACTTT. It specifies CASRSATTGGNSPLHF.

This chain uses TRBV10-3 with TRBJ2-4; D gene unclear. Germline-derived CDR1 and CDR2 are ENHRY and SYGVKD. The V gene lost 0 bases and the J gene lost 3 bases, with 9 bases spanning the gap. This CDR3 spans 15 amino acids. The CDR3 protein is CAISESNGLKNIQYF. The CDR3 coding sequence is TGTGCCATCAGTGAGTCGAATGGGCTCAAAAACATTCAGTACTTC.

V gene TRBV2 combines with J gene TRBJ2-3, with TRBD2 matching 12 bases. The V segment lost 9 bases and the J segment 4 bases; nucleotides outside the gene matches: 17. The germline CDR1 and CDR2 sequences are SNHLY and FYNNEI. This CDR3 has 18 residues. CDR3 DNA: TGTGCCAGAGAAAGTTCTAGCGGGGGGGCATACTCTCCAGATACGCAGTATTTT. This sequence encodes CARESSSGGAYSPDTQYF. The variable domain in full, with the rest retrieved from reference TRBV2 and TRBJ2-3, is EPEVTQTPSHQVTQMGQEVILRCVPISNHLYFYWYRQILGQKVEFLVSFYNNEISEKSEIFDDQFSVERPDGSNFTLKIRSTKLEDSAMYFCARESSSGGAYSPDTQYFGPGTRLTVL.

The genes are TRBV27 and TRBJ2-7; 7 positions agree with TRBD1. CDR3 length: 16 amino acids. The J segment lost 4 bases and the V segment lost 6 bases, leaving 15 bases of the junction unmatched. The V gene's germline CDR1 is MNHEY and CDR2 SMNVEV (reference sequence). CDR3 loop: CASSPIVTGARYEQYF. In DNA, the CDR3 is TGTGCCAGCAGCCCAATAGTCACAGGGGCTCGGTACGAGCAGTACTTC.

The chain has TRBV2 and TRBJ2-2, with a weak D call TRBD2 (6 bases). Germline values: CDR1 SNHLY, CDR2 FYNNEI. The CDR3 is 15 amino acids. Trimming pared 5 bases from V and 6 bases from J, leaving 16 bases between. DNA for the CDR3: TGTGCCAGCAGTCGCCGCTACGGGAGCGCCGGGGAGCTGTTTTTT. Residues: CASSRRYGSAGELFF. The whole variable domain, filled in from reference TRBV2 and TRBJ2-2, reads EPEVTQTPSHQVTQMGQEVILRCVPISNHLYFYWYRQILGQKVEFLVSFYNNEISEKSEIFDDQFSVERPDGSNFTLKIRSTKLEDSAMYFCASSRRYGSAGELFFGEGSRLTVL.

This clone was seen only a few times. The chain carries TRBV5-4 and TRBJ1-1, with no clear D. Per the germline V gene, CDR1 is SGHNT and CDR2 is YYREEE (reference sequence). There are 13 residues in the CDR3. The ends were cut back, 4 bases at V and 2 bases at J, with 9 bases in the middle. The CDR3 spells CASSEGLNTEAFF. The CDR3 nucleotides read TGTGCCAGCAGCGAGGGTCTTAACACTGAAGCTTTCTTT.